These T cell receptor beta chains were read from a single sample in a study of blood T cell repertoires in COVID-19. TCRdb keeps only in-frame clones here, not all; method: immunoSEQ multiplex PCR. The data hold about 360,000 clones, with approximately 86% observed a single time. The sample comprised peripheral blood. Receptors were obtained from a human donor in a cohort sampled during active COVID-19. The CDR3 runs from the conserved cysteine through the conserved F or W. D genes are given only for firm matches. Size is stated for part of the rows, as once, few or many counts, or as a class when the clone is expanded.

J | size | V | D | CDR3 | DNA
TRBJ1-5 | once | TRBV4-1 | TRBD1 | CASSQVVRGKNQPQHF | TGCGCCAGCAGCCAGGTCGTCAGGGGGAAGAATCAGCCCCAGCATTTT
TRBJ1-2 | - | TRBV2 | - | CASLGTEGGDGYTF | TGTGCCAGCCTCGGAACAGAGGGGGGGGACGGCTACACCTTC
TRBJ2-3 | - | TRBV9 | - | CASSVGGRRPFTDTQYF | TGTGCCAGCAGCGTGGGGGGAAGGCGGCCCTTCACAGATACGCAGTATTTT
TRBJ2-2 | - | TRBV7-9 | - | CASSFGTPTGELFF | TGTGCCAGCAGCTTCGGGACTCCTACCGGGGAGCTGTTTTTT
TRBJ1-2 | - | TRBV19 | TRBD1 | CASENRDSNYGYTF | TGTGCCAGTGAGAACCGGGACAGCAACTATGGCTACACCTTC
TRBJ1-2 | - | TRBV2 | - | CASQEVEGYTF | TGTGCCAGCCAAGAGGTGGAAGGCTACACCTTC
TRBJ2-4 | - | TRBV6-5 | TRBD1 | CASSLDRAKNIQYF | TGTGCCAGCAGTCTGGACAGGGCCAAAAACATTCAGTACTTC
TRBJ2-7 | - | TRBV19 | TRBD1 | CASSIGDRGLLEQYF | TGTGCCAGTAGTATAGGCGACAGGGGGCTATTGGAGCAGTACTTC
TRBJ2-1 | - | TRBV5-4 | TRBD2 | CASSWGLAGGRREQFF | TGTGCCAGCAGCTGGGGACTAGCGGGAGGACGGCGTGAGCAGTTCTTC
TRBJ2-3 | - | TRBV5-1 | TRBD1 | CASSQLDRLGQYF | TGCGCCAGCAGCCAGTTGGACAGGCTCGGGCAGTATTTT
TRBJ1-4 | - | TRBV25-1 | - | CASSDMGQGKDEKLFF | TGTGCCAGCAGTGACATGGGGCAGGGTAAGGATGAAAAACTGTTTTTT
TRBJ1-1 | - | TRBV6-1 | - | CASSERGRAEAFF | TGTGCCAGCAGTGAAAGAGGGAGGGCTGAAGCTTTCTTT
TRBJ1-1 | few | TRBV30 | TRBD1 | CAWSQGVDAFF | TGTGCCTGGAGTCAGGGGGTGGATGCTTTCTTT
TRBJ2-7 | - | TRBV2 | - | CASSEGPTPEQYF | TGTGCCAGCAGTGAGGGGCCGACTCCTGAGCAGTACTTC
TRBJ2-1 | once | TRBV6-5 | TRBD2 | CASTRSGGDNEQFF | TGTGCCAGCACCCGTAGCGGGGGAGACAATGAGCAGTTCTTC
TRBJ2-3 | - | TRBV2 | - | CASSVAWGTLNTQYF | TGTGCCAGCAGTGTTGCATGGGGGACTCTAAATACGCAGTATTTT
TRBJ1-1 | - | TRBV3-1/TRBV3-2 | TRBD1 | CASSRNTGGGPEAFF | TGTGCCAGCAGCCGAAACACAGGGGGCGGCCCTGAAGCTTTCTTT
TRBJ1-2 | - | TRBV6-5 | TRBD1 | CASRYGQVDGYTF | TGTGCCAGCAGGTACGGACAGGTTGACGGCTACACCTTC
TRBJ2-3 | - | TRBV5-1 | TRBD2 | CASSFSLAGPQAPDTQYF | TGCGCCAGCAGCTTTAGTCTAGCGGGGCCTCAGGCCCCAGATACGCAGTATTTT
TRBJ2-5 | many | TRBV5-1 | TRBD2 | CASSFAGLAGETQYF | TGCGCCAGCAGCTTCGCAGGACTAGCCGGTGAGACCCAGTACTTC
TRBJ2-1 | - | TRBV19 | TRBD1 | CASEYRTGANEQFF | TGTGCCAGTGAGTATAGAACAGGGGCCAATGAGCAGTTCTTC
TRBJ2-3 | - | TRBV4-1 | - | CASSQVRGIGDTQYF | TGCGCCAGCAGCCAGGTTCGGGGGATTGGAGATACGCAGTATTTT
TRBJ2-7 | - | TRBV5-1 | TRBD2 | CASSLAGTNSYEQYF | TGCGCCAGCAGCTTGGCCGGGACTAACTCCTACGAGCAGTACTTC
TRBJ2-1 | - | TRBV4-1 | TRBD2 | CASSQTLVAARTSSYNEQFF | TGCGCCAGCAGCCAAACACTAGTGGCGGCTCGGACTAGCTCCTACAATGAGCAGTTCTTC
TRBJ2-7 | - | TRBV10-3 | TRBD1 | CAISGVGTGAIEEQYF | TGTGCCATCTCTGGGGTGGGGACAGGAGCTATAGAGGAGCAGTACTTC
TRBJ1-3 | - | TRBV19 | TRBD1 | CASRSKGQGSDTIYF | TGTGCCAGTCGATCCAAAGGACAGGGGAGTGACACCATATATTTT
TRBJ1-1 | - | TRBV19 | - | CASSFQVNTEAFF | TGTGCCAGTAGTTTCCAGGTGAACACTGAAGCTTTCTTT
TRBJ1-2 | - | TRBV6-5 | - | CASSYGGGYGYTF | TGTGCCAGCAGTTACGGGGGGGGCTATGGCTACACCTTC
TRBJ1-2 | - | TRBV5-4 | - | CASTLGGSYGYTF | TGTGCCAGCACCCTTGGTGGCAGCTATGGCTACACCTTC
TRBJ1-1 | - | TRBV6-5 | - | CASSYFKNTEAFF | TGTGCCAGCAGTTATTTTAAGAACACTGAAGCTTTCTTT
TRBJ1-2 | - | TRBV2 | - | CASSEQAFNGYTF | TGTGCCAGCAGTGAACAGGCCTTTAATGGCTACACCTTC
TRBJ2-1 | - | TRBV27 | - | CATLYGPSTGRNEQFF | TGTGCCACCCTTTATGGGCCCTCCACAGGGCGGAATGAGCAGTTCTTC
TRBJ1-2 | - | TRBV4-2 | - | CASSKPRGGTHGYTF | TGTGCCAGCAGCAAGCCAAGGGGGGGTACCCATGGCTACACCTTC
TRBJ1-5 | - | TRBV19 | - | CASARGRINQPQHF | TGTGCCAGCGCCCGGGGAAGGATTAATCAGCCCCAGCATTTT
TRBJ1-2 | once | TRBV2 | - | CARREGLNYGYTF | TGTGCCAGAAGGGAAGGGCTTAACTATGGCTACACCTTC
TRBJ2-1 | once | TRBV5-1 | - | CASSLARDSYNEQFF | TGCGCCAGCAGCTTGGCGCGGGACTCCTACAATGAGCAGTTCTTC
TRBJ2-2 | - | TRBV25-1 | - | CASSESIGELFF | TGTGCCAGCAGTGAATCAATCGGGGAGCTGTTTTTT
TRBJ1-4 | - | TRBV10-2 | TRBD1 | CASSESGAGGGEKLFF | TGCGCCAGCAGTGAGTCGGGGGCAGGGGGAGGAGAAAAACTGTTTTTT
TRBJ1-1 | - | TRBV5-6 | - | CASSLSFAGSTEAFF | TGTGCCAGCAGCTTATCGTTTGCGGGAAGCACTGAAGCTTTCTTT
TRBJ1-3 | - | TRBV30 | - | CAWTMGLSGNTIYF | TGTGCCTGGACCATGGGGCTTTCTGGAAACACCATATATTTT
TRBJ1-3 | - | TRBV19 | - | CASSLGVSGNTIYF | TGTGCCAGTAGTCTGGGAGTCTCTGGAAACACCATATATTTT
TRBJ2-5 | - | TRBV19 | - | CASSITGTQETQYF | TGTGCCAGTAGTATCACCGGGACACAAGAGACCCAGTACTTC
TRBJ2-3 | once | TRBV10-3 | TRBD1 | CAISADRGQGTDTQYF | TGTGCCATCTCGGCGGATAGGGGACAGGGCACAGATACGCAGTATTTT
TRBJ1-2 | - | TRBV30 | - | CAWIELPPNYGYTF | TGTGCCTGGATCGAGCTTCCCCCTAACTATGGCTACACCTTC
TRBJ1-4 | - | TRBV7-9 | TRBD1 | CASSRGDRVHEKLFF | TGTGCCAGCAGCCGCGGGGACAGGGTCCATGAAAAACTGTTTTTT
TRBJ2-7 | - | TRBV3-1/TRBV3-2 | TRBD2 | CASSPGGLDTYEQYF | TGTGCCAGCAGCCCGGGGGGACTAGACACCTACGAGCAGTACTTC
TRBJ2-1 | - | TRBV10-1 | - | CASSEGGFSYNEQFF | TGCGCCAGCAGTGAAGGGGGATTCTCCTACAATGAGCAGTTCTTC
TRBJ2-7 | - | TRBV6-6 | TRBD1 | CASSPGTAWEQYF | TGTGCCAGCAGTCCCGGGACAGCCTGGGAGCAGTACTTC